This is a list of T cell receptor beta chains from one sample in a study of resident and recirculating memory T cells in vitiligo. The method was immunoSEQ multiplex PCR; TCRdb's version includes in-frame clones alone and lacks a portion of them. Here the sample spans 75,000 to 95,000 clones, roughly nine tenths being singletons. Sequenced sample: blood. The receptors come from a male donor with vitiligo. Each CDR3 is given with its conserved first and last residue. Fields, in order: J gene, V gene, clone size, D gene, CDR3 DNA, CDR3 protein. The D gene is left open where the match is weak. Not all rows give a size; the values are once, few, many and, for expanded clones, a class.

J gene: TRBJ2-4; V gene: TRBV9; clone size: NA; D gene: TRBD2; CDR3 DNA: TGTGCCAGCAGCGTTACAGCGGGAACCCTAGCCAAAAACATTCAGTACTTC; CDR3 protein: CASSVTAGTLAKNIQYF
J gene: TRBJ1-2; V gene: TRBV19; clone size: once; D gene: TRBD1; CDR3 DNA: TGTGCCAGTAGCCCGGGACAGGGCTATGGCTACACCTTC; CDR3 protein: CASSPGQGYGYTF
J gene: TRBJ2-7; V gene: TRBV7-9; clone size: NA; D gene: TRBD2; CDR3 DNA: TGTGCCAGCAGCTTAGGTAGCGGGAGTTTGGGCGAGCAGTACTTC; CDR3 protein: CASSLGSGSLGEQYF
J gene: TRBJ1-5; V gene: TRBV6-1; clone size: once; D gene: NA; CDR3 DNA: TGTGCCAGCAGTGAACACTATAGCAATCAGCCCCAGCATTTT; CDR3 protein: CASSEHYSNQPQHF
J gene: TRBJ2-1; V gene: TRBV7-3; clone size: NA; D gene: TRBD2; CDR3 DNA: TGTGCCAGCAGCTCTATAGCACTAGCGGGAGACAGTGAGCAGTTCTTC; CDR3 protein: CASSSIALAGDSEQFF
J gene: TRBJ2-5; V gene: TRBV14; clone size: NA; D gene: TRBD2; CDR3 DNA: TGTGCCAGCAGCCATCCCCGGGAGGGCCTCTGGACCCAGTACTTC; CDR3 protein: CASSHPREGLWTQYF
J gene: TRBJ2-7; V gene: TRBV5-1; clone size: NA; D gene: TRBD1; CDR3 DNA: TGCGCCAGCAGCTCCGTCGCAGGGGGAAAACTTTACGAGCAGTACTTC; CDR3 protein: CASSSVAGGKLYEQYF
J gene: TRBJ2-5; V gene: TRBV5-1; clone size: NA; D gene: NA; CDR3 DNA: TGCGCCAGCAGCTTGGGGGAGCAAGAGACCCAGTACTTC; CDR3 protein: CASSLGEQETQYF
J gene: TRBJ2-1; V gene: TRBV9; clone size: NA; D gene: NA; CDR3 DNA: TGTGCCAGCAGCCTCGGCGGGTCTGATGAGCAGTTCTTC; CDR3 protein: CASSLGGSDEQFF
J gene: TRBJ1-4; V gene: TRBV5-3; clone size: NA; D gene: TRBD1; CDR3 DNA: TGTGCCAGAAGCCGAGGACAGGCCCTCCTTGGGACTAATGAAAAACTGTTTTTT; CDR3 protein: CARSRGQALLGTNEKLFF
J gene: TRBJ2-7; V gene: TRBV5-8; clone size: once; D gene: NA; CDR3 DNA: TGTGCCAGCAGCCCGCTAGCGCTGGTATCCTACGAGCAGTACTTC; CDR3 protein: CASSPLALVSYEQYF
J gene: TRBJ2-5; V gene: TRBV4-1; clone size: NA; D gene: NA; CDR3 DNA: TGCGCCAGCAGCCAAGGTGGGGCGTCCCCAGAGACCCAGTACTTC; CDR3 protein: CASSQGGASPETQYF
J gene: TRBJ2-5; V gene: TRBV5-4; clone size: once; D gene: NA; CDR3 DNA: TGTGCCAGCAGCTTCGACGCGGGAAAGACCCAGTACTTC; CDR3 protein: CASSFDAGKTQYF
J gene: TRBJ2-3; V gene: TRBV28; clone size: NA; D gene: TRBD2; CDR3 DNA: TGTGCCAGCAGCCCTACCTTAGCGGGAGTTGGAGATACGCAGTATTTT; CDR3 protein: CASSPTLAGVGDTQYF
J gene: TRBJ2-3; V gene: TRBV27; clone size: NA; D gene: TRBD2; CDR3 DNA: TGTGCCAGCAGTCTCACTAGCGGGAGGTTAGATACGCAGTATTTT; CDR3 protein: CASSLTSGRLDTQYF
J gene: TRBJ2-4; V gene: TRBV4-1; clone size: NA; D gene: NA; CDR3 DNA: TGCGCCAGCAGCCACCCAATAGTATCACACATTCAGTACTTC; CDR3 protein: CASSHPIVSHIQYF
J gene: TRBJ2-1; V gene: TRBV19; clone size: once; D gene: NA; CDR3 DNA: TGTGCCAGTGGCAGGGCTTCCAACAACTACAATGAGCAGTTCTTC; CDR3 protein: CASGRASNNYNEQFF
J gene: TRBJ2-1; V gene: TRBV27; clone size: NA; D gene: NA; CDR3 DNA: TGTGCCAGCAGTTTGGTGGGAAGGGGTGAGCAGTTCTTC; CDR3 protein: CASSLVGRGEQFF
J gene: TRBJ2-1; V gene: TRBV7-2; clone size: NA; D gene: TRBD2; CDR3 DNA: TGTGCCAGCAGCCGTAGGACTAGGGACGATGAGCAGTTCTTC; CDR3 protein: CASSRRTRDDEQFF
J gene: TRBJ2-3; V gene: TRBV4-2; clone size: once; D gene: TRBD1; CDR3 DNA: TGTGCCAGCAGCCAAATTACGGGACAGGGGTACGATACGCAGTATTTT; CDR3 protein: CASSQITGQGYDTQYF
J gene: TRBJ2-1; V gene: TRBV27; clone size: NA; D gene: TRBD2; CDR3 DNA: TGTGCCAGCAGTCACTCCTCCGGGGGGGGCGGGAGAAGTGTAAATGAGCAGTTCTTC; CDR3 protein: CASSHSSGGGGRSVNEQFF
J gene: TRBJ2-7; V gene: TRBV29-1; clone size: NA; D gene: TRBD1; CDR3 DNA: TGCAGCGTTGAGACAGGGTTATCCTACGAGCAGTACTTC; CDR3 protein: CSVETGLSYEQYF
J gene: TRBJ1-5; V gene: TRBV4-1; clone size: NA; D gene: NA; CDR3 DNA: TGCGCCAGCAGCCAAGCGCCATGGCGGGGCGCCTATCAGCCCCAGCATTTT; CDR3 protein: CASSQAPWRGAYQPQHF
J gene: TRBJ2-7; V gene: TRBV28; clone size: medium-sized; D gene: TRBD1; CDR3 DNA: TGTGCCAGCAGCGGGGACAGGGTTCGGTACGAGCAGTACTTC; CDR3 protein: CASSGDRVRYEQYF
J gene: TRBJ2-7; V gene: TRBV27; clone size: NA; D gene: NA; CDR3 DNA: TGTGCCAGCAGTTTACCGGGCTCCTACGAGCAGTACTTC; CDR3 protein: CASSLPGSYEQYF
J gene: TRBJ2-1; V gene: TRBV7-2; clone size: NA; D gene: TRBD2; CDR3 DNA: TGTGCCAGCAGCCCCGCGGGAGACCCGTTCTTC; CDR3 protein: CASSPAGDPFF
J gene: TRBJ2-1; V gene: TRBV6-6; clone size: NA; D gene: NA; CDR3 DNA: TGTGCCAGCAGTCCCGAAAGAGCGGGTTCAGGTGAGCAGTTCTTC; CDR3 protein: CASSPERAGSGEQFF
J gene: TRBJ1-1; V gene: TRBV2; clone size: few; D gene: NA; CDR3 DNA: TGTGCCAGCAGTGAAGGGGAGGGGGAAGCTTTCTTT; CDR3 protein: CASSEGEGEAFF
J gene: TRBJ1-4; V gene: TRBV19; clone size: NA; D gene: TRBD1; CDR3 DNA: TGTGCCAGTAGTATTCGACAGGGAGGCGAAAAACTGTTTTTT; CDR3 protein: CASSIRQGGEKLFF
J gene: TRBJ2-7; V gene: TRBV28; clone size: NA; D gene: NA; CDR3 DNA: TGTGCCAGCAGACCCCTGTGGGGAGGTAAGCAGTACTTC; CDR3 protein: CASRPLWGGKQYF
J gene: TRBJ2-1; V gene: TRBV27; clone size: NA; D gene: TRBD2; CDR3 DNA: TGTGCCAGCAGTTTGTTGACTAGCCCCTCCAGCTCCTACAATGAGCAGTTCTTC; CDR3 protein: CASSLLTSPSSSYNEQFF
J gene: TRBJ2-7; V gene: TRBV28; clone size: NA; D gene: TRBD1; CDR3 DNA: TGTGCCACTAAACAGGGACAGGGCTACGAGCAGTACTTC; CDR3 protein: CATKQGQGYEQYF
J gene: TRBJ2-7; V gene: TRBV10-1; clone size: NA; D gene: NA; CDR3 DNA: TGCGCCAGCAGTGAGTCAACTAAACAAGCAACTAGGTACTTC; CDR3 protein: CASSESTKQATRYF
J gene: TRBJ1-2; V gene: TRBV28; clone size: NA; D gene: TRBD1; CDR3 DNA: TGTGCCAGCAGTCTCGGGACAGACCTCTATGGCTACACCTTC; CDR3 protein: CASSLGTDLYGYTF
J gene: TRBJ2-3; V gene: TRBV27; clone size: NA; D gene: NA; CDR3 DNA: TGTGCCAGCAGTATAACGATCAGGGGGGCTGATACGCAGTATTTT; CDR3 protein: CASSITIRGADTQYF
J gene: TRBJ2-1; V gene: TRBV12-5; clone size: NA; D gene: NA; CDR3 DNA: TGTGCTAGTGGTTCCTTTGTCCACAATGAGCAGTTCTTC; CDR3 protein: CASGSFVHNEQFF
J gene: TRBJ2-3; V gene: TRBV7-2; clone size: once; D gene: TRBD2; CDR3 DNA: TGTGCCAGCAGCTTAGGTTCGAGGTGGGCTAGCGGCGACACAGATACGCAGTATTTT; CDR3 protein: CASSLGSRWASGDTDTQYF
J gene: TRBJ2-3; V gene: TRBV10-2; clone size: NA; D gene: NA; CDR3 DNA: TGCGCCAGCACCTACGCCCGGGGTCCAGCAGATACGCAGTATTTT; CDR3 protein: CASTYARGPADTQYF
J gene: TRBJ2-1; V gene: TRBV27; clone size: NA; D gene: TRBD2; CDR3 DNA: TGTGCCAGCAGTTTATCGAGTCTAGCGGAGTACAATGAGCAGTTCTTC; CDR3 protein: CASSLSSLAEYNEQFF
J gene: TRBJ1-2; V gene: TRBV5-4; clone size: NA; D gene: NA; CDR3 DNA: TGTGCCAGCAGCTTGGACAGCTATGGCTACACCTTC; CDR3 protein: CASSLDSYGYTF
J gene: TRBJ2-2; V gene: TRBV14; clone size: NA; D gene: NA; CDR3 DNA: TGTGCCAGCAGCCACCGAACAGGGTACACCGGGGAGCTGTTTTTT; CDR3 protein: CASSHRTGYTGELFF
J gene: TRBJ1-5; V gene: TRBV19; clone size: NA; D gene: NA; CDR3 DNA: TGTGCCAGTAGTATACCGACAGGCGGCTTGTATAGCAATCAGCCCCAGCATTTT; CDR3 protein: CASSIPTGGLYSNQPQHF
J gene: TRBJ2-1; V gene: TRBV7-6; clone size: NA; D gene: TRBD2; CDR3 DNA: TGTGCCAGCAGTTCTAGACTAGCGGGGACCTCCTACAATGAGCAGTTCTTC; CDR3 protein: CASSSRLAGTSYNEQFF
J gene: TRBJ2-1; V gene: TRBV11-3; clone size: NA; D gene: TRBD1; CDR3 DNA: TGTGCCAGCAGCAAACAGGGGGCCCGGCAGTTCTTC; CDR3 protein: CASSKQGARQFF
J gene: TRBJ1-2; V gene: TRBV6-6; clone size: NA; D gene: TRBD1; CDR3 DNA: TGTGCCAGCAGTATGGACAGGGGGCTCCAGAGGGGAGGCTACACCTTC; CDR3 protein: CASSMDRGLQRGGYTF
J gene: TRBJ2-3; V gene: TRBV25-1; clone size: NA; D gene: TRBD2; CDR3 DNA: TGTGCCAGCAGTGAATGGAGACTAGCGGGAGAGTCGGATACGCAGTATTTT; CDR3 protein: CASSEWRLAGESDTQYF
J gene: TRBJ2-5; V gene: TRBV7-6; clone size: NA; D gene: TRBD1; CDR3 DNA: TGTGCCAGTGGGACAGGGCCCCAAGAGACCCAGTACTTC; CDR3 protein: CASGTGPQETQYF
J gene: TRBJ1-2; V gene: TRBV28; clone size: NA; D gene: NA; CDR3 DNA: TGTGCCAGCAGGTACCAGGGGATAGGCTACACCTTC; CDR3 protein: CASRYQGIGYTF
J gene: TRBJ2-7; V gene: TRBV15; clone size: NA; D gene: TRBD1; CDR3 DNA: TGTGCCACCAGCAGGGACAGGGGGCTAGGCGAGCAGTACTTC; CDR3 protein: CATSRDRGLGEQYF
J gene: TRBJ2-7; V gene: TRBV27; clone size: NA; D gene: TRBD2; CDR3 DNA: TGTGCCAGCAGTTTATCGACGGGGGGATCCTACGAGCAGTACTTC; CDR3 protein: CASSLSTGGSYEQYF
J gene: TRBJ2-7; V gene: TRBV5-5; clone size: NA; D gene: TRBD1; CDR3 DNA: TGTGCCAGCAGCTGGGGACAGGGTATCTACGAGCAGTACTTC; CDR3 protein: CASSWGQGIYEQYF
J gene: TRBJ1-2; V gene: TRBV4-1; clone size: NA; D gene: NA; CDR3 DNA: TGCGCCAGCAGCCAAGGAGGGGCCTGGGGGCGGCGCGACACCTTC; CDR3 protein: CASSQGGAWGRRDTF
J gene: TRBJ1-3; V gene: TRBV11-3; clone size: NA; D gene: TRBD1; CDR3 DNA: TGTGCCAGCAGCATCGGGACAGGGGGGTCTGGAAACACCATATATTTT; CDR3 protein: CASSIGTGGSGNTIYF
J gene: TRBJ2-2; V gene: TRBV7-9; clone size: NA; D gene: NA; CDR3 DNA: TGTGCCAGCAGCTTCGGGACATCCTTGACCGGGGAGCTGTTTTTT; CDR3 protein: CASSFGTSLTGELFF
J gene: TRBJ2-7; V gene: TRBV27; clone size: NA; D gene: TRBD2; CDR3 DNA: TGTGCCAGCAGGCGTGGCGGGAGTGCTACCTACGAGCAGTACTTC; CDR3 protein: CASRRGGSATYEQYF